Below are 9 T cell receptor beta chains sequenced from a single sample in a study of breast tumors, draining lymph nodes, adjacent tissues. TCRdb independently ran MiXCR on the multiplex PCR reads; one entry per CDR3 protein. The repertoire has 290,000 or so distinct CDR3 sequences, 30% of them found once; the top ten carry about 1%. Breast cancer patients provided tissue from their axillary draining lymph nodes. Sequencing was performed on axillary lymph node tissue. The receptors were sampled from a female donor with breast cancer. Some clones in this sample may be carry-over from other donors' samples.

To note about this clonotype: Just one base apart from a much larger clone, this may be a read error. In this CDR3 the conserved last residue, phenylalanine or tryptophan, is missing, so a read error is likely. The J gene is TRBJ2-7, the V gene TRBV9; TRBD2 might be the D (6 bases). Germline CDR1 is SGDLS and CDR2 is YYNGEE. There are 13 residues in the CDR3. The V end lost 7 bases, the J end lost 0 bases, and 11 bases lay between the germline ends. The CDR3 sequence is CASGGKSSYEQYS. The CDR3 DNA reads as TGTGCCAGCGGGGGGAAGAGCTCCTACGAGCAGTACTCC.

As regards this clonotype: Since no conserved phenylalanine or tryptophan closes the CDR3, a read error is the likely cause. The chain uses TRBV7-7 and TRBJ2-1; no clear D. CDR3 length: 13 amino acids. CDR1 is SSHAT, CDR2 FNYEAQ, per germline (reference sequence). The CDR3 DNA sequence: TGTGCTAGCAGCTCCGGAGCCTACAATGAGCAGTTCCTC. Residues: CASSSGAYNEQFL.

Ten or more counts support this clonotype. V and J are TRBV29-1 and TRBJ2-1, with 11 bases identical to TRBD1. Losses at the gene ends were 7 bases for V and 7 bases for J; bases not matched to a gene: 6. CDR3 length: 13 residues. The germline gives CDR1 SQVTM, CDR2 ANQGSEA. The CDR3 protein is CSAGTGGSNEQFF. CDR3 nucleotide sequence: TGCAGCGCCGGGACAGGGGGGAGTAATGAGCAGTTCTTC.

Remarks on this clonotype: A much bigger clone sits one base away, suggesting this may be a read error. The chain joins TRBV20-1 to TRBJ2-7; either TRBD1 or TRBD2 may fit D (5 bases each). Trimming shortened V by 8 bases and J by 3 bases, and 14 bases separated the two germline ends. CDR1 DFQATT and CDR2 SNEGSKA come from the germline V gene (reference sequence). This CDR3 is 12 amino acids long. CDR3 residues: CSTRGRDYEQYF. DNA for the CDR3: TGCAGTACTCGGGGCAGGGACTACGAGCAGTACTTC.

The sample holds many counts of this clonotype. V usage is TRBV12-3 or TRBV12-4 and J usage is TRBJ2-2; 9 bases agree with TRBD1. The CDR3 length is 15 residues. The V gene end was trimmed by 6 bases and the J gene end by 5 bases; junction bases not matched to a gene: 7. CDR3 nucleotide sequence: TGTGCCAGCAGATCCACAGGGGGCAGTACCGGGGAGCTGTTTTTT. It is translated as CASRSTGGSTGELFF.

This clonotype was recorded many times. The genes are TRBV12-3 or TRBV12-4 and TRBJ2-1, with 10 positions matching TRBD2. The CDR3 contains 14 residues. V was clipped by 6 bases and J by 8 bases; unmatched bases: 7. As DNA, the CDR3 is TGTGCCAGCAGGGGGACTAGCGAGAACCATGAGCAGTTCTTC. This codes for CASRGTSENHEQFF.

This clonotype has at least ten counts. The J gene is TRBJ2-7, the V gene TRBV7-2, with 13 positions matching TRBD2. The V gene end was trimmed by 5 bases and the J gene end by 3 bases; junction bases not matched to a gene: 7. The germline CDR1 and CDR2 sequences are SGHTA and FQGNSA. The CDR3 is 16 residues long. DNA for the CDR3: TGTGCCAGCAGCGCCGGGACTAGCGGGAATCGCTACGAGCAGTACTTC. Translated, it gives CASSAGTSGNRYEQYF.

The V gene is TRBV2, the J gene TRBJ2-5, with no clear D. Trimming took off 8 bases at V and 5 bases at J, with 12 bases between the two ends. This CDR3 spans 12 amino acids. The germline V gene encodes CDR1 SNHLY and CDR2 FYNNEI. Written as DNA, the CDR3 is TGTGCCAGCCTCGGAGTGGGGGAGACCCAGTACTTC. It codes for CASLGVGETQYF.

This clonotype was seen many times. This chain joins TRBV29-1 and TRBJ2-7, with 11 positions matching TRBD2. Unmatched junction bases numbered 11, after V lost 6 bases and J lost 7 bases. Per germline, CDR1 SQVTM and CDR2 ANQGSEA. The CDR3 is 14 amino acids. The DNA for the CDR3 is TGCAGCGTATCAACTACTAGCGGGAGTAAAGAGCAGTACTTC. Translation: CSVSTTSGSKEQYF.